This is a list of T cell receptor beta chains from one sample in a study of blood T cell repertoires in COVID-19. Repertoires were generated with immunoSEQ multiplex PCR, while TCRdb's copy carries only in-frame clones and drops some. The top ten clones hold more than 4.5% of a sample with tens of thousands of clones, roughly 87% of them seen once. The sample comprised peripheral blood. All receptors come from an elderly man in a cohort sampled during active COVID-19. The CDR3 runs from the conserved cysteine through the conserved F or W.

J	V	CDR3
TRBJ1-5	TRBV9	CASSVEGSAGQPQHF
TRBJ2-3	TRBV6-5	CASGGVGAPDTQYF
TRBJ1-2	TRBV11-2	CASSLDLGVKDGYTF
TRBJ2-7	TRBV19	CASSPRTGRYEQYF
TRBJ1-4	TRBV2	CASSENRGLFEKLFF
TRBJ1-3	TRBV21-1	CASSKGSRGGHTIYF
TRBJ2-7	TRBV18	CASSPGLAGAYEQYF
TRBJ1-3	TRBV11-2	CASSLGGSNPYF
TRBJ1-1	TRBV6-5	CASKGHMNTEAFF
TRBJ1-1	TRBV6-2/TRBV6-3	CASSYAGGETEAFF
TRBJ2-7	TRBV23-1	CASRVHYEQYF
TRBJ1-2	TRBV6-5	CASTSGNYGYTF
TRBJ2-1	TRBV6-5	CASIEGSYNEQFF
TRBJ1-3	TRBV9	CASSVRGDISGNTIYF
TRBJ1-1	TRBV30	CAVRAGRTEAFF
TRBJ1-5	TRBV6-1	CASSEWSQGIGQPQHF
TRBJ2-3	TRBV5-4	CASSLGQGSTDTQYF
TRBJ1-6	TRBV27	CASSLSVGQGPSPLHF
TRBJ2-3	TRBV15	CATSRGQGSDTQYF
TRBJ1-2	TRBV4-1	CASSQDVGGGYGYTF
TRBJ2-1	TRBV9	CASSDAPLAGLYNKQFF
TRBJ2-1	TRBV7-6	CASSPQTYSGSIEQFF
TRBJ2-3	TRBV5-1	CASSLGLELDTQYF
TRBJ2-7	TRBV19	CASSTGIPPLEQYF
TRBJ2-3	TRBV12-5	CASGLGGKGPSTDTQYF
TRBJ1-4	TRBV15	CATSREDSDNEKLFF
TRBJ2-5	TRBV5-1	CASSRGQGGQETQYF
TRBJ1-1	TRBV2	CASSEAGSTSSTEAFF
TRBJ2-7	TRBV20-1	CSATSGHEQYF
TRBJ2-3	TRBV15	CATSREGGTDTQYF
TRBJ2-3	TRBV7-3	CASGSSGGTTDTQYF
TRBJ2-3	TRBV10-3	CAIKVGQDTQYF
TRBJ2-1	TRBV7-2	CASSTRPVAGGHYNEQFF
TRBJ1-2	TRBV3-1/TRBV3-2	CASSQGNPTF